Detailed here is one T cell receptor (beta chain). This sample was included in a study of blood T cell repertoires in COVID-19. Turning to the study itself: Both acute and convalescent COVID-19 samples were obtained from the United States, Italy and Spain. From T cells, B-cell-depleted T cells, or PBMCs came the material, which was cDNA or gDNA.

This CDR3 is built from 16 residues. Looked up from germline, CDR1 is SGHRS and CDR2 is YFSETQ. J was trimmed by 4 bases and V by 2 bases; bases with no gene match: 1. Seattle cases were enrolled at active infection and followed longitudinally. Per the study methods: Nucleated cell number was recorded as an estimate derived from reference gene primer amplification. Only in-frame clones appear in the TCRdb table, and some are missing; sequencing was by immunoSEQ multiplex PCR. The DNA was the basis for D and trimming; V, J and clone size are from that table. The sample has a few hundred thousand clones, 75% to 90% seen once; the top ten hold 7.1%.

Sequencing input: peripheral blood. J is TRBJ2-1 and V is TRBV5-1, with 15 bases lining up with TRBD2. The receptor was isolated from a woman aged 55-75 years with COVID-19, enrolled during active disease. CDR3 amino acids: CASSFGLAGGYNEQFF. The CDR3 DNA reads as TGCGCCAGCAGCTTTGGACTAGCGGGGGGGTACAATGAGCAGTTCTTC.